Sequencing of this T cell receptor beta chain was carried out in a study of blood T cell repertoires in COVID-19. At the level of the study: Sources were T cells, B-cell-depleted T cells, or PBMCs; the material itself was cDNA or gDNA.

Generated by immunoSEQ multiplex PCR, the TCRdb table keeps only in-frame clones and is missing some. The sample holds a few hundred thousand clones; around 89% are singletons and the top ten take roughly 2%. Germline values: CDR1 SGDLS, CDR2 YYNGEE. V lost 0 bases, J lost 2 bases, and 9 bases lay in between. This CDR3 contains 15 residues. This receptor was obtained from a woman aged 60 to 75 in a cohort exposed to, infected with or recovered from COVID-19 (not recorded which). The specimen was PBMCs or T cells enriched from blood (not recorded which). The chain is built from TRBV9 and TRBJ2-1; D gene ambiguous. The CDR3 spells CASSVATGAYNEQFF. The CDR3 nucleotides read TGTGCCAGCAGCGTAGCCACGGGTGCCTACAATGAGCAGTTCTTC.